This is a list of T cell receptor beta chains from one sample in a study of shared clonotypes between healthy human individuals. Generated by immunoSEQ multiplex PCR, the TCRdb table keeps only in-frame clones and is missing some. The repertoire holds 850,000 to 1,200,000 clones, with approximately 68% as singletons. The sequenced sample was memory CD4+ T cells sorted from blood. These receptor sequences come from a man aged 18 to 30 in good health. The CDR3 runs from the conserved cysteine through the conserved F or W. The order of the fields is D gene, V gene, J gene, CDR3 protein. D genes are given only for firm matches.

D gene: NA; V gene: TRBV6-1; J gene: TRBJ2-1; CDR3 protein: CASSEVRGGEQFF
D gene: TRBD1; V gene: TRBV5-1; J gene: TRBJ1-4; CDR3 protein: CATRAGQDAATNEKLFF
D gene: TRBD1; V gene: TRBV5-4; J gene: TRBJ2-7; CDR3 protein: CASSLDRGAYEQYF
D gene: NA; V gene: TRBV19; J gene: TRBJ2-1; CDR3 protein: CASSIDAGNEQFF
D gene: NA; V gene: TRBV2; J gene: TRBJ1-2; CDR3 protein: CASSDPLGGKSSGYTF
D gene: NA; V gene: TRBV12-2; J gene: TRBJ2-3; CDR3 protein: CASRLAGLAGVTDTQYF
D gene: TRBD2; V gene: TRBV4-2; J gene: TRBJ2-1; CDR3 protein: CASSQSGTSGYNEQFF
D gene: NA; V gene: TRBV28; J gene: TRBJ1-2; CDR3 protein: CASSPSSLGAHGYTF
D gene: NA; V gene: TRBV12-5; J gene: TRBJ2-7; CDR3 protein: CASGLGMGQGREQYF
D gene: NA; V gene: TRBV19; J gene: TRBJ1-2; CDR3 protein: CASSRRLRAYGYTF
D gene: NA; V gene: TRBV9; J gene: TRBJ2-7; CDR3 protein: CASSVGGGWGEQYF
D gene: TRBD2; V gene: TRBV6-5; J gene: TRBJ2-3; CDR3 protein: CASSMTSGTDTQYF
D gene: TRBD1; V gene: TRBV5-1; J gene: TRBJ2-7; CDR3 protein: CASSLMQGATYEQYF
D gene: NA; V gene: TRBV2; J gene: TRBJ2-3; CDR3 protein: CASSLMSDTQYF
D gene: TRBD2; V gene: TRBV4-2; J gene: TRBJ2-3; CDR3 protein: CASSQGLDRDTQYF
D gene: TRBD2; V gene: TRBV4-3; J gene: TRBJ2-1; CDR3 protein: CASSQGLAGAFGNEQFF
D gene: TRBD1; V gene: TRBV27; J gene: TRBJ1-2; CDR3 protein: CASTSWDRGLEGYTF
D gene: NA; V gene: TRBV11-2; J gene: TRBJ1-4; CDR3 protein: CASSIGAGKLFF
D gene: NA; V gene: TRBV7-7; J gene: TRBJ2-2; CDR3 protein: CASSLNEGAGELFF
D gene: TRBD2; V gene: TRBV6-5; J gene: TRBJ2-5; CDR3 protein: CASSPGLAETQYF
D gene: NA; V gene: TRBV28; J gene: TRBJ1-5; CDR3 protein: CASSTFNQPQHF
D gene: TRBD1; V gene: TRBV11-3; J gene: TRBJ1-6; CDR3 protein: CASSPGQGYSNSPLHF
D gene: NA; V gene: TRBV28; J gene: TRBJ1-5; CDR3 protein: CASSPLGIQPQHF
D gene: TRBD1; V gene: TRBV5-1; J gene: TRBJ1-2; CDR3 protein: CASARDPLGQGAYGYTF
D gene: TRBD2; V gene: TRBV5-1; J gene: TRBJ2-1; CDR3 protein: CASSFGTSGRASYNEQFF
D gene: TRBD2; V gene: TRBV5-1; J gene: TRBJ2-7; CDR3 protein: CASSFPRGGTSYEQYF